This section outlines one T cell receptor beta chain sequence together with its context. The source of the sample is a study of blood T cell repertoires in COVID-19. The CDR3 contains 14 residues. Per germline, CDR1 PRHDT and CDR2 FYEKMQ (reference sequence). V lost 1 base and J lost 1, with 7 bases in between. Authors' analysis steps: From reference gene primer amplification, estimates of nucleated cell counts were derived. Assay: immunoSEQ multiplex PCR; the TCRdb copy retains only in-frame clones and omits some. V, J and clone size reflect that table, while D and trimming were determined from the DNA. This table holds some 310,000 clones, approximately 87% found once.

The source material was peripheral blood. This chain uses TRBV13 with TRBJ1-1; D remains unclear. This sequence originates from a woman in her twenties or thirties with COVID-19, enrolled during active disease. In nucleotides, the CDR3 is TGTGCCAGCAGCTTAGTTAACAGGAACACTGAAGCTTTCTTT. Translation gives CASSLVNRNTEAFF.